One sample yielded the 24 T cell receptor beta chains listed below, sequenced in a study of blood T cells in healthy people across ages. A second PCR of about 6 to 11 cycles used a sample-barcoded 5' primer and a J-beta primer mix. TCRdb reanalysed the 5' RACE reads using MiXCR and keeps one entry per CDR3 protein. The data show about 1.4 million distinct CDR3 sequences, 55% to 75% seen once. Source material: blood. The receptors were gathered from a man between 18 and 29 years old in good health.

This chain joins TRBV2 and TRBJ1-2, with 8 nucleotides matching TRBD1. Trimming took 5 bases from V and 6 from J; bases not matched to a gene: 5. The CDR3 is 13 residues long. Germline CDR1 SNHLY, CDR2 FYNNEI. In nucleotides, the CDR3 is TGTGCCAGCAGTACGACAGGGGCGGATGGCTACACCTTC. It translates to CASSTTGADGYTF.

Only a few counts were recorded for this clonotype. This chain connects TRBV6-2 or TRBV6-3 to TRBJ2-5; TRBD1 aligns across 9 bases. Germline V lookup: CDR1 MNHEY, CDR2 SVGEGT. CDR3 length: 14 amino acids. J lost 4 bases, V lost 5 bases, and 5 bases had no gene match. CDR3 in DNA: TGTGCCAGCAGTAACCGACAGGGGGGAGAGACCCAGTACTTC. Translating gives CASSNRQGGETQYF.

The chain has TRBV4-1 and TRBJ2-5; perhaps TRBD1 as D (6 bases). The assigned J gene may be wrong: the sequence end matches TRBJ2-7 better. The CDR3 runs 14 residues. Germline CDR1 reads MGHRA; CDR2 reads YSYEKL. The CDR3 DNA follows: TGCGCCAGCAGCCAAGGACAGGTGGAATACGAGCAGTACTTC. Translated, it gives CASSQGQVEYEQYF.

This clonotype was seen just once. The CDR3 nucleotides read TGCAGCTTCCGGCCGGGACGAGCGGGAGTCAATGAGCAGTTCTTC. Protein: CSFRPGRAGVNEQFF. The rearrangement joins TRBV29-1 to TRBJ2-1; 8 nucleotides align to TRBD2. The length of the CDR3 is 15 residues. The trim removed 8 bases at V and 6 bases at J, leaving 15 bases unmatched. Germline loops: CDR1 SQVTM, CDR2 ANQGSEA.

The V call is TRBV4-1, the J call TRBJ1-2; perhaps TRBD1 as D (5 bases). V was pared by 3 bases and J by 7 bases, with 9 bases between. CDR1 MGHRA and CDR2 YSYEKL come from the germline V gene. The CDR3 runs to 12 residues. CDR3 nucleotide sequence: TGCGCCAGCAGCCATCCTGGGGCTGGCTACACCTTC. Its protein product is CASSHPGAGYTF.

V gene TRBV4-3 combines with J gene TRBJ2-1; 11 bases map to TRBD2. V lost 5 bases, J lost 6 bases, and 6 bases stayed unmatched. Germline CDR1 and CDR2: LGHNA and YSLEER. This CDR3 contains 15 residues. CDR3 nucleotides: TGCGCCAGCAGCTTAGCGGGGGGGAGGCCCAATGAGCAGTTCTTC. This codes for CASSLAGGRPNEQFF.

The V call is TRBV29-1, the J call TRBJ2-3, with 12 bases aligning to TRBD1. Trimming cost V 4 bases and J 6 bases; bases outside gene matches: 5. Germline assignment: CDR1 SQVTM and CDR2 ANQGSEA. The CDR3 covers 14 residues. The CDR3 DNA sequence: TGCAGCGTTGGAGGGACAGGGGGCGCGGATACGCAGTATTTT. Amino acids: CSVGGTGGADTQYF.

The J gene is TRBJ1-2, the V gene TRBV27, with 10 bases lining up with TRBD1. The length of the CDR3 is 15 residues. The germline V gene has CDR1 MNHEY and CDR2 SMNVEV (reference sequence). V gave up 5 bases and J gave up 4 bases; unmatched junction bases: 7. The CDR3 DNA is TGTGCCAGCAGTCCGGGGACAGGGGCTCCCTATGGCTACACCTTC. Amino acid sequence: CASSPGTGAPYGYTF.

DNA for the CDR3: TGTGCCAGCAGTGACTTCCAGGGCGAAGGCTACACCTTC. Translated, it gives CASSDFQGEGYTF. The chain carries TRBV6-5 and TRBJ1-2, with D possibly being TRBD1 (5 bases). The CDR3 extends over 13 amino acids. Trimming took 5 bases from V and 8 from J, leaving 15 bases between them. In germline, CDR1 is MNHEY, CDR2 SVGAGI.

This clonotype was seen just once. The chain joins TRBV20-1 to TRBJ1-2; D uncertain. Trimming shortened V by 1 base and J by 4 bases, and 16 bases separated the two germline ends. CDR3 size: 15 residues. CDR1 DFQATT and CDR2 SNEGSKA come from the germline V gene (reference sequence). CDR3 loop: CSARGEIDGFYGYTF. The DNA of the CDR3 is TGCAGTGCTAGAGGAGAGATAGACGGATTCTATGGCTACACCTTC.

This chain uses TRBV6-2 or TRBV6-3 with TRBJ1-2; D is unclear. V gave up 0 bases and J gave up 2 bases, with 10 bases separating them. Looked up from germline, CDR1 is MNHEY and CDR2 is SVGEGT. The CDR3 extends over 15 amino acids. In nucleotides, the CDR3 is TGTGCCAGCAGTTACTCCCGACTGGACAACTATGGCTACACCTTC. Translation gives CASSYSRLDNYGYTF.

The CDR3 DNA is TGTGCCAGCAGTCTACAATACAGGGGCCCGGTCAGGGGCTACACCTTC. Translating it yields CASSLQYRGPVRGYTF. The chain uses TRBV6-5 and TRBJ1-2; 7 nucleotides match TRBD1. The CDR3 runs 16 residues. Per the germline V gene, CDR1 is MNHEY and CDR2 is SVGAGI. Germline trimming cut 5 bases from V and 8 bases from J; bases unmatched to any gene: 17.

The chain links TRBV27 to TRBJ1-1; a possible D gene is TRBD1 (6 bases). Germline assignment: CDR1 MNHEY and CDR2 SMNVEV (reference sequence). The V end lost 5 bases, the J end lost 1 base, and 14 bases lay between the germline ends. This CDR3 has 15 residues. This CDR3 is CASSTLTGTNTEAFF. In nucleotides, the CDR3 is TGTGCCAGCAGTACTTTGACAGGAACGAACACTGAAGCTTTCTTT.

This chain uses TRBV11-3 with TRBJ2-1; TRBD2 matches at 11 bases. V lost 3 bases to trimming and J lost 9 bases; unmatched junction nucleotides: 7. Germline V gene lookup returns CDR1 SGHNT and CDR2 YENEEA. The CDR3 runs 15 residues. The CDR3 is CASSLLLAGVSEQFF. CDR3 in DNA: TGTGCCAGCAGCTTGTTACTAGCGGGAGTTAGTGAGCAGTTCTTC.

As DNA, the CDR3 is TGTGCCAGCAGCTCCTACCGCGGGGGACTCTTCTACGAGCAGTACTTC. This codes for CASSSYRGGLFYEQYF. The genes are TRBV7-9 and TRBJ2-7; 7 bases agree with TRBD2. The germline gives CDR1 SEHNR, CDR2 FQNEAQ (reference sequence). The CDR3 extends over 16 amino acids. Trimming at V came to 4 bases and at J to 3 bases, leaving 12 bases not matched to a gene.

V usage is TRBV27 and J usage is TRBJ1-2; no firm D call. Trimming left V 4 bases short and J 6 bases short, with 15 bases between. The CDR3 consists of 14 residues. Germline CDR1 is MNHEY and CDR2 is SMNVEV (reference sequence). CDR3 nucleotides: TGTGCCAGCAGTTCCGGGCCTCAATGGGATGGCTACACCTTC. Residues: CASSSGPQWDGYTF.

This clonotype was recorded a few times. V and J are TRBV15 and TRBJ2-4; D is perhaps TRBD2 (5 bases). The J call may not be correct, given that the DNA end is closer to TRBJ2-7. Germline V lookup: CDR1 LNHNV, CDR2 YYDKDF (reference sequence). The CDR3 is 15 amino acids. The CDR3 bases are TGTGCCACCAGCAGAGATCGGGATCCGGGGAACGAGCAGTACTTC. It yields the protein CATSRDRDPGNEQYF.

This clonotype has more than one count but fewer than ten. The chain combines TRBV3-1 with TRBJ1-1; no clear D. Per germline, CDR1 LGHDT and CDR2 YNNKEL (reference sequence). The CDR3 runs to 12 residues. V lost 3 bases to trimming and J lost 6 bases, with 8 bases between them. CDR3 region: CASSHPGAEAFF. The CDR3, as DNA: TGTGCCAGCAGCCATCCGGGCGCTGAAGCTTTCTTT.

This clonotype was seen at least ten times. This chain connects TRBV6-6 to TRBJ2-3; 7 bases agree with TRBD2. V was clipped by 7 bases and J by 3 bases; unmatched bases: 7. The CDR3 runs to 14 residues. CDR1 is MNHNY and CDR2 is SVGAGI in the germline V gene (reference sequence). CDR3 coding DNA: TGTGCCAGCACCCCCGGGGGACTAACAGATACGCAGTATTTT. Amino acids: CASTPGGLTDTQYF.

This clonotype was seen only a few times. The rearrangement links TRBV3-1 to TRBJ2-1; possibly TRBD1 for D (6 bases). The CDR3 spans 16 residues. V lost 4 bases and J lost 5, with 18 bases in between. The germline V gene has CDR1 LGHDT and CDR2 YNNKEL (reference sequence). The CDR3 region is CASSPIPGQGNNEQFF. DNA for the CDR3: TGTGCCAGCAGCCCGATACCGGGACAAGGGAACAATGAGCAGTTCTTC.

The DNA for the CDR3 is TGCGCCAGCAGCCACCCGCAGGGAACGAACACCGGGGAGCTGTTTTTT. This translates into CASSHPQGTNTGELFF. This chain links TRBV4-1 with TRBJ2-2; D is possibly TRBD1 (5 bases). The CDR3 extends over 16 amino acids. The V and J ends lost 3 bases and 0 bases respectively, with 11 bases between them. CDR1 and CDR2 (germline): MGHRA, YSYEKL.

This clonotype has more than one count but fewer than ten. The chain uses TRBV27 and TRBJ2-6, with D hard to call. Trimming pared 3 bases from V and 4 bases from J, leaving 10 bases between. The CDR3 loop spans 15 amino acids. Germline assignment: CDR1 MNHEY and CDR2 SMNVEV (reference sequence). The CDR3 bases are TGTGCCAGCAGTTTCAACTCATGGGGGGCCAACGTCCTGACTTTC. This encodes CASSFNSWGANVLTF.

This clonotype was observed a few times. Here the CDR3 reads CATSWFRTDTQYF. Here the CDR3 DNA reads TGTGCCACCAGTTGGTTTCGCACAGATACGCAGTATTTT. The rearrangement joins TRBV15 to TRBJ2-3; no clear D. Germline CDR1 reads LNHNV; CDR2 reads YYDKDF (reference sequence). V lost 6 bases and J 1 base, leaving 8 bases between the germline ends. The CDR3 extends over 13 amino acids.

This chain connects TRBV7-2 to TRBJ2-5, with 9 bases that match TRBD1. V lost 7 bases to trimming and J lost 11 bases; unmatched junction nucleotides: 11. This CDR3 is 13 amino acids long. CDR1 is SGHTA and CDR2 is FQGNSA in the germline V gene. The CDR3 nucleotides are TGTGCCAGCACCATACAGGGGGCAAGGGAGCAGTACTTC. This gives the protein CASTIQGAREQYF.